This TCR beta chain was captured in a study of cytomegalovirus exposure and HLA in healthy donors. 13 Jbeta primers and 60 Vbeta primers were used for the PCR. Libraries were prepared by immunoSEQ multiplex PCR; TCRdb keeps only in-frame clonotypes and omits some of them. Of around 130,000 clones listed, 70% to 85% are singletons. CDR3 length: 15 amino acids. V was pared by 1 base and J by 0 bases, with 10 bases between. Germline CDR1 is SNHLY and CDR2 is FYNNEI. The receptor was derived from a woman younger than 30 in good health and CMV-seropositive. The chain combines TRBV2 with TRBJ2-7; D not certain. Input material: PBMCs. CDR3 bases: TGTGCCAGCAGTGAAGGGGCAGTGCTCTCCTACGAGCAGTACTTC. Its translation is CASSEGAVLSYEQYF.